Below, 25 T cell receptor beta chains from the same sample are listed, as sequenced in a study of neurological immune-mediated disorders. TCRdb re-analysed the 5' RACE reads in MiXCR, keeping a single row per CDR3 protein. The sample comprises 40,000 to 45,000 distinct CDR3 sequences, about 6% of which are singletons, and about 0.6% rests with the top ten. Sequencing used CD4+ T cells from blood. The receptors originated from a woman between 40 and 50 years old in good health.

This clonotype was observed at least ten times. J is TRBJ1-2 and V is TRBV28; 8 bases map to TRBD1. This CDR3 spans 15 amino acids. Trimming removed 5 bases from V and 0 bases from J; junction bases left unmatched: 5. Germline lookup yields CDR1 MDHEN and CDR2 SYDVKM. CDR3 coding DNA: TGTGCCAGCAGTCCAAGGGACAGGACTAACTATGGCTACACCTTC. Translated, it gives CASSPRDRTNYGYTF.

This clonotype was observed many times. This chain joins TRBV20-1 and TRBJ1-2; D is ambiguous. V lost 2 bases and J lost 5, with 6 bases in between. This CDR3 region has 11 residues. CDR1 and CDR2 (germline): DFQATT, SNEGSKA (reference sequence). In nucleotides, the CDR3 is TGCAGTGCTAGACGGCCGTATGGCTACACCTTC. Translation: CSARRPYGYTF.

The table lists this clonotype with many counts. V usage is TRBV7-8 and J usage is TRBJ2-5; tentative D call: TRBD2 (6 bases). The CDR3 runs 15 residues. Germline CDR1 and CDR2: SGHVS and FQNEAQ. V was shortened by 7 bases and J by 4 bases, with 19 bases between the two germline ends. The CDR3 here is CASTSMGGSGETQYF. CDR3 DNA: TGTGCCAGCACCTCTATGGGGGGTAGCGGAGAGACCCAGTACTTC.

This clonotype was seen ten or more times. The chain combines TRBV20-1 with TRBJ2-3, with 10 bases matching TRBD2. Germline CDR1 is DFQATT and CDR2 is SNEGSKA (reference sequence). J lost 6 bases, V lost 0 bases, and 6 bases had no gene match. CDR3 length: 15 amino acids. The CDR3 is CSARDPSGSGDTQYF. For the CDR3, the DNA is TGCAGTGCTAGAGATCCTAGCGGGAGTGGGGATACGCAGTATTTT.

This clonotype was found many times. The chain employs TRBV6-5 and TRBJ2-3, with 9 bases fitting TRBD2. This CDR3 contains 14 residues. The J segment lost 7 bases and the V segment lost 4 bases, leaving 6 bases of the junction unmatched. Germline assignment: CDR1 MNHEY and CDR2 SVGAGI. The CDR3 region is CASSSSGIVNTQYF. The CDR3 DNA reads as TGTGCCAGCAGTTCTAGCGGGATTGTAAATACGCAGTATTTT.

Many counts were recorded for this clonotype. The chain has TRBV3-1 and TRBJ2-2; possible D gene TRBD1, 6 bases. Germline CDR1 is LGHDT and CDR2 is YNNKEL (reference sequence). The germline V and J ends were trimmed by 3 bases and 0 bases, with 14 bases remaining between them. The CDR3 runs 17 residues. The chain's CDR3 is CASSQTGPSPNTGELFF. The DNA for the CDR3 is TGTGCCAGCAGCCAGACAGGCCCGAGCCCGAACACCGGGGAGCTGTTTTTT.

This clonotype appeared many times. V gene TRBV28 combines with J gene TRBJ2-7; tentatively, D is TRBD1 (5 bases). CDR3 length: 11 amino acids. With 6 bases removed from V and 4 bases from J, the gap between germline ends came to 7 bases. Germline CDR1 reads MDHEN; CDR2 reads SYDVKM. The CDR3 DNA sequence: TGTGCCAGCAGCCCAGGGTACGAGCAGTACTTC. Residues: CASSPGYEQYF.

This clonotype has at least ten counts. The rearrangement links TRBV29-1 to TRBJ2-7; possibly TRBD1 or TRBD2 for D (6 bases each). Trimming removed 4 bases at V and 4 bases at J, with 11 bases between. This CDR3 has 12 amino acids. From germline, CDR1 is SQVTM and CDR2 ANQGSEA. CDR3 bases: TGCAGCGTTGCGGGGGCGTCTTACGAGCAGTACTTC. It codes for CSVAGASYEQYF.

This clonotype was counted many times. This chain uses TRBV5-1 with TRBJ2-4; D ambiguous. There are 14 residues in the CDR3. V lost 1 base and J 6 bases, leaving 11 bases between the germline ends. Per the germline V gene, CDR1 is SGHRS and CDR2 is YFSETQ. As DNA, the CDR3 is TGCGCCAGCAGCTTGTCAGGACCCGCAAACATTCAGTACTTC. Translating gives CASSLSGPANIQYF.

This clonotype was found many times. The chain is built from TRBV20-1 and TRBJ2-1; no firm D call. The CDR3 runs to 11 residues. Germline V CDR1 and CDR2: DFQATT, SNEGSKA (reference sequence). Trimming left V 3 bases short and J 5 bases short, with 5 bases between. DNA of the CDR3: TGCAGTGCTAGGATCGACAATGAGCAGTTCTTC. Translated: CSARIDNEQFF.

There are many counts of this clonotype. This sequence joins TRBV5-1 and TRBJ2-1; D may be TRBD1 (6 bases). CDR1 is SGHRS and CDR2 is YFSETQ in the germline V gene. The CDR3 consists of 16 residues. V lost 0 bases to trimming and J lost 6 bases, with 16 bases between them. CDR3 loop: CASSLVAQGTSNEQFF. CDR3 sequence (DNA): TGCGCCAGCAGCTTGGTGGCCCAGGGGACGAGCAATGAGCAGTTCTTC.

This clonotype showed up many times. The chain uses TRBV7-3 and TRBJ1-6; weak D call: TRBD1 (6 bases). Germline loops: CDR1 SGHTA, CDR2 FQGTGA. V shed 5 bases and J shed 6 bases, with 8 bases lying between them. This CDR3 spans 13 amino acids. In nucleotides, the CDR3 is TGTGCCAGCAGCGCAGGGGTTAATTCACCCCTCCACTTT. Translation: CASSAGVNSPLHF.

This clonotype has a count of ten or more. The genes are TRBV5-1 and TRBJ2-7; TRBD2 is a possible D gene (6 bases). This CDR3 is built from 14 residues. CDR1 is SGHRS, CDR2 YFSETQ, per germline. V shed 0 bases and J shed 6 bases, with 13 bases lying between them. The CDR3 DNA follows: TGCGCCAGCAGCTTGGGCTCGGGGGACGGCGAGCAGTACTTC. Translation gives CASSLGSGDGEQYF.

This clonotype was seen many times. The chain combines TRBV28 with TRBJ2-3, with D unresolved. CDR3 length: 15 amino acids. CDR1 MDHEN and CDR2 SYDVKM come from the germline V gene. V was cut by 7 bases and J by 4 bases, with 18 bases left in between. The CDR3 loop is CASTKSLPGADTQYF. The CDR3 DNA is TGTGCCAGCACCAAATCCCTCCCGGGTGCAGATACGCAGTATTTT.

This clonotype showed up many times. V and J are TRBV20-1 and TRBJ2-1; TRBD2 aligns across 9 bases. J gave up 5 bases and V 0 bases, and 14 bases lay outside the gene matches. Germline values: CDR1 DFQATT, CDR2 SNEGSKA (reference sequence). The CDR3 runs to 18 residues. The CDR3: CSARDFDQGLAFNNEQFF. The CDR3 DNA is TGCAGTGCTAGAGATTTTGATCAAGGACTAGCGTTTAACAATGAGCAGTTCTTC.

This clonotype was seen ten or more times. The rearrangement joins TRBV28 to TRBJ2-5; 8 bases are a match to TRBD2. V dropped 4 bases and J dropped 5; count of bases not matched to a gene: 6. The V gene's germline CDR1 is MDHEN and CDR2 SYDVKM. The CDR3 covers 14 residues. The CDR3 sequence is CASSSPGGPETQYF. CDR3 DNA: TGTGCCAGCAGTTCTCCGGGAGGGCCGGAGACCCAGTACTTC.

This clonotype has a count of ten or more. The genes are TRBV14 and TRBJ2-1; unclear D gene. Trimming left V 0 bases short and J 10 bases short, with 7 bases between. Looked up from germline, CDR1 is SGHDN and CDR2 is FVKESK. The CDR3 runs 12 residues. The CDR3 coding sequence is TGTGCCAGCAGCCAAGAACGATTAGAGCAGTTCTTC. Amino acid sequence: CASSQERLEQFF.

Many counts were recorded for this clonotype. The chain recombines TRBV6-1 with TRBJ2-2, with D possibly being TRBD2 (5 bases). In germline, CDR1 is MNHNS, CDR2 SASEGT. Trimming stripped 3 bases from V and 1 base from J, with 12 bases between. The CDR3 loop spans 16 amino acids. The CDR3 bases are TGTGCCAGCAGTGATCCAGGACTCATGAACACCGGGGAGCTGTTTTTT. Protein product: CASSDPGLMNTGELFF.

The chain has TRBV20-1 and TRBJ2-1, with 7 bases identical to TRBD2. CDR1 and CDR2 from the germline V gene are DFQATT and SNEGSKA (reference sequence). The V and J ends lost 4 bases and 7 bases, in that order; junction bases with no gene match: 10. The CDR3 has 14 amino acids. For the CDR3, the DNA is TGCAGTGCTACTTTGTCCGCCGGGAGGAATGAGCAGTTCTTC. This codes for CSATLSAGRNEQFF.

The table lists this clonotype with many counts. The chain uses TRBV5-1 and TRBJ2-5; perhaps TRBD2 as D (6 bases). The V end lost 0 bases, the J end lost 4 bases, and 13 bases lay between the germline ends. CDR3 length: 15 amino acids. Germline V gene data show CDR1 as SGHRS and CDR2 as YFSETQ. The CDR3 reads CASSLGAVSGETQYF. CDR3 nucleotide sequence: TGCGCCAGCAGCTTGGGGGCCGTTAGCGGAGAGACCCAGTACTTC.

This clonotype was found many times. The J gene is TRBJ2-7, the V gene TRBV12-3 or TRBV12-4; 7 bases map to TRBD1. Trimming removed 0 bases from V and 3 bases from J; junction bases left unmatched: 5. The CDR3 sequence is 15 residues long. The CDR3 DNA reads TGTGCCAGCAGTTTAGCCGGGGACAGATACTACGAGCAGTACTTC. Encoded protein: CASSLAGDRYYEQYF.

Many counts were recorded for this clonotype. The CDR3 loop is CASSVNRGPYNEQFF. The CDR3 bases are TGTGCCAGCAGCGTTAACAGGGGACCTTACAATGAGCAGTTCTTC. This sequence joins TRBV2 and TRBJ2-1, with 7 nucleotides matching TRBD1. Germline V lookup: CDR1 SNHLY, CDR2 FYNNEI. CDR3 length: 15 residues. The ends lost 6 bases at V and 4 bases at J; junction bases unmatched: 9.

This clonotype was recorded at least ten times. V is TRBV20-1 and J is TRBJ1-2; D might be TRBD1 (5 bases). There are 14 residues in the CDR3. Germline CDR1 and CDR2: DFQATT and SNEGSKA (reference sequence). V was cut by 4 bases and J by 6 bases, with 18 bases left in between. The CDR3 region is CSATPGGGFDGYTF. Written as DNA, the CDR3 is TGCAGTGCTACCCCTGGGGGGGGATTTGATGGCTACACCTTC.

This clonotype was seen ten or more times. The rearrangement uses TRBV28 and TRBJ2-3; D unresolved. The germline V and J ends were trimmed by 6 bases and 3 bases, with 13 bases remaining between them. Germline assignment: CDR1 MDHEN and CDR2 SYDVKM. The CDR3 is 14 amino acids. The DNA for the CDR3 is TGTGCCAGCAGACATTTGGGCGAAACAGATACGCAGTATTTT. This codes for CASRHLGETDTQYF.

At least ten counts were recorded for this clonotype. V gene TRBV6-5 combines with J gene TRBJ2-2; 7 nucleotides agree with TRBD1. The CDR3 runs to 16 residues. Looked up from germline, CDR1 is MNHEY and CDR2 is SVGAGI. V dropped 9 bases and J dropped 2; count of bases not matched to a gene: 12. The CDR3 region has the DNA TGTGCCAGTCACATCGTTGCAGGGGGTAACACCGGGGAGCTGTTTTTT. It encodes CASHIVAGGNTGELFF.